The rows below give T cell receptor beta chains drawn from one sample of a study of technical replicates of blood from a handful of donors. Clones were read by immunoSEQ multiplex PCR, and TCRdb kept only the in-frame ones, dropping some. The repertoire includes tens of thousands of clones, just over 95% of them detected once, and approximately 0.41% sits in the top ten. Source material: T cells isolated from PBMCs. The receptors shown here come from a human donor in good health. Each CDR3 is given with its conserved first and last residue. D genes are given only for firm matches. The size field is filled for only some rows; it gives once, few, many or a size class.

J: TRBJ2-7; V: TRBV2; D: TRBD2; size: .; CDR3: CASSSGTSGYEQYF; DNA: TGTGCCAGCAGTTCCGGGACTAGCGGGTACGAGCAGTACTTC
J: TRBJ2-5; V: TRBV10-3; D: TRBD1; size: .; CDR3: CALGQGETQYF; DNA: TGTGCCCTAGGACAGGGGGAGACCCAGTACTTC
J: TRBJ2-5; V: TRBV7-2; D: .; size: once; CDR3: CASSLEFGVGSFQETQYF; DNA: TGTGCCAGCAGCTTAGAGTTTGGAGTGGGGAGCTTCCAAGAGACCCAGTACTTC
J: TRBJ2-7; V: TRBV19; D: TRBD2; size: .; CDR3: CASSWGEGRAYEQYF; DNA: TGTGCCAGTAGTTGGGGGGAGGGACGGGCCTACGAGCAGTACTTC
J: TRBJ1-1; V: TRBV5-8; D: TRBD1; size: .; CDR3: CASSLEGRSRDSRTAFF; DNA: TGTGCCAGCAGCTTGGAAGGTCGAAGCCGGGACAGCCGCACCGCTTTCTTT
J: TRBJ1-3; V: TRBV7-2; D: .; size: .; CDR3: CASSPSLPFGNTIYF; DNA: TGTGCCAGCAGCCCGAGTCTTCCTTTTGGAAACACCATATATTTT
J: TRBJ2-7; V: TRBV6-5; D: .; size: .; CDR3: CASSSLSEQYF; DNA: TGTGCCAGCAGTTCCCTTAGCGAGCAGTACTTC
J: TRBJ2-7; V: TRBV5-4; D: .; size: .; CDR3: CASSLYTSYEQYF; DNA: TGTGCCAGCAGCTTGTACACCTCCTACGAGCAGTACTTC
J: TRBJ1-2; V: TRBV19; D: .; size: .; CDR3: CASSIQYGYTF; DNA: TGTGCCAGTAGTATACAATATGGCTACACCTTC
J: TRBJ2-7; V: TRBV18; D: .; size: .; CDR3: CASSPTRADSYEQYF; DNA: TGTGCCAGCTCACCAACGAGGGCCGACTCCTACGAGCAGTACTTC
J: TRBJ1-1; V: TRBV18; D: .; size: .; CDR3: CASSPTGPEAFF; DNA: TGTGCCAGCTCACCAACAGGGCCTGAAGCTTTCTTT
J: TRBJ1-5; V: TRBV7-2; D: .; size: .; CDR3: CASSLGLANQPQHF; DNA: TGTGCCAGCAGCTTAGGATTGGCCAACCAGCCCCAGCATTTT
J: TRBJ2-7; V: TRBV7-2; D: .; size: .; CDR3: CASRAAGRYEQYF; DNA: TGTGCCAGCAGGGCCGCCGGGAGATACGAGCAGTACTTC
J: TRBJ1-4; V: TRBV7-9; D: .; size: .; CDR3: CASSLVLGNEKLFF; DNA: TGTGCCAGCAGCTTAGTCCTTGGCAATGAAAAACTGTTTTTT
J: TRBJ2-1; V: TRBV14; D: TRBD2; size: .; CDR3: CASSQSGSFPYNEQFF; DNA: TGTGCCAGCAGCCAAAGCGGGAGTTTTCCCTACAATGAGCAGTTCTTC
J: TRBJ2-1; V: TRBV6-6; D: TRBD2; size: once; CDR3: CASSPRSRLADNEQFF; DNA: TGTGCCAGCAGTCCACGCTCTAGACTAGCGGACAATGAGCAGTTCTTC
J: TRBJ1-1; V: TRBV12-5; D: .; size: .; CDR3: CASGSPGKNTEAFF; DNA: TGTGCTAGTGGTTCACCAGGGAAAAACACTGAAGCTTTCTTT
J: TRBJ2-1; V: TRBV29-1; D: TRBD2; size: .; CDR3: CSVSKGTSGRADEQFF; DNA: TGCAGCGTTTCCAAAGGGACTAGCGGGAGAGCTGATGAGCAGTTCTTC
J: TRBJ2-7; V: TRBV6-6; D: TRBD1; size: .; CDR3: CASSGQGDEQYF; DNA: TGTGCCAGCTCGGGACAGGGGGACGAGCAGTACTTC
J: TRBJ1-4; V: TRBV29-1; D: .; size: .; CDR3: CSVRTENEKLFF; DNA: TGCAGCGTTAGGACAGAGAATGAAAAACTGTTTTTT
J: TRBJ1-3; V: TRBV5-6; D: .; size: .; CDR3: CASSLVPATVHGNTIYF; DNA: TGTGCCAGCAGCTTGGTTCCTGCGACAGTCCACGGAAACACCATATATTTT
J: TRBJ2-2; V: TRBV7-2; D: .; size: .; CDR3: CASSPSVSGASTGELFF; DNA: TGTGCCAGCAGTCCCAGCGTTTCCGGCGCTTCCACCGGGGAGCTGTTTTTT
J: TRBJ1-5; V: TRBV23-1; D: .; size: .; CDR3: CASSQQDNQPQHF; DNA: TGCGCCAGCAGCCAACAGGATAATCAGCCCCAGCATTTT
J: TRBJ2-7; V: TRBV9; D: TRBD1; size: .; CDR3: CASSSQGIHEQYF; DNA: TGTGCCAGCAGTTCACAGGGGATCCACGAGCAGTACTTC
J: TRBJ2-6; V: TRBV10-3; D: TRBD2; size: .; CDR3: CAISTFSGRVKGANVLTF; DNA: TGTGCCATCAGCACCTTCAGCGGGAGGGTTAAGGGGGCCAACGTCCTGACTTTC
J: TRBJ2-1; V: TRBV11-3; D: .; size: .; CDR3: CASSFQGDEQFF; DNA: TGTGCCAGCAGCTTCCAGGGCGATGAGCAGTTCTTC
J: TRBJ1-5; V: TRBV28; D: .; size: .; CDR3: CASSFRQGTQPQHF; DNA: TGTGCCAGCAGTTTTAGGCAGGGAACGCAGCCCCAGCATTTT
J: TRBJ2-7; V: TRBV5-4; D: .; size: .; CDR3: CASSFSRSYEQYF; DNA: TGTGCCAGCAGCTTCTCCAGGTCCTACGAGCAGTACTTC
J: TRBJ1-2; V: TRBV5-1; D: .; size: .; CDR3: CASSTEIKTDPNYGYTF; DNA: TGCGCCAGCAGCACGGAAATAAAGACAGATCCTAACTATGGCTACACCTTC
J: TRBJ1-3; V: TRBV19; D: .; size: .; CDR3: CASSSGNSGNTIYF; DNA: TGTGCCAGTAGCTCAGGCAACTCTGGAAACACCATATATTTT
J: TRBJ1-5; V: TRBV5-1; D: .; size: .; CDR3: CASRQSTLSNQPQHF; DNA: TGCGCCAGCAGACAGAGTACCCTTAGCAATCAGCCCCAGCATTTT
J: TRBJ2-7; V: TRBV28; D: TRBD2; size: .; CDR3: CASSGSGRSYEQYF; DNA: TGTGCCAGCAGTGGTAGCGGGAGGTCCTACGAGCAGTACTTC
J: TRBJ1-2; V: TRBV29-1; D: .; size: .; CDR3: CSVNGQGYGYTF; DNA: TGCAGCGTTAATGGGCAGGGCTATGGCTACACCTTC
J: TRBJ2-1; V: TRBV25-1; D: .; size: .; CDR3: CASSESQEYYNEQFF; DNA: TGTGCCAGCAGTGAATCACAGGAATACTACAATGAGCAGTTCTTC
J: TRBJ2-1; V: TRBV2; D: .; size: .; CDR3: CASRDPAGRQWINEQFF; DNA: TGTGCCAGCAGGGACCCCGCGGGCAGGCAGTGGATCAATGAGCAGTTCTTC
J: TRBJ2-4; V: TRBV6-5; D: TRBD2; size: .; CDR3: CASSSPSGNIQYF; DNA: TGTGCCAGCAGTTCCCCTAGCGGAAACATTCAGTACTTC
J: TRBJ2-1; V: TRBV5-1; D: TRBD2; size: .; CDR3: CASSLELAGGGQFF; DNA: TGCGCCAGCAGCTTGGAGCTAGCGGGAGGAGGGCAGTTCTTC
J: TRBJ2-2; V: TRBV7-9; D: TRBD2; size: .; CDR3: CASSLRLAGRPRDTGELFF; DNA: TGTGCCAGCAGCTTACGACTAGCGGGGAGGCCACGAGACACCGGGGAGCTGTTTTTT
J: TRBJ2-7; V: TRBV11-3; D: .; size: .; CDR3: CASSLDGSNSEQYF; DNA: TGTGCCAGCAGCTTAGACGGGAGTAACTCCGAGCAGTACTTC
J: TRBJ1-4; V: TRBV5-1; D: .; size: once; CDR3: CASSLVGGADEKLFF; DNA: TGCGCCAGCAGCTTGGTAGGGGGGGCCGATGAAAAACTGTTTTTT
J: TRBJ2-5; V: TRBV30; D: TRBD1; size: .; CDR3: CAWSATGYQETQYF; DNA: TGTGCCTGGAGTGCGACAGGGTACCAAGAGACCCAGTACTTC
J: TRBJ1-2; V: TRBV19; D: .; size: few; CDR3: CASSPHSLQDYGYTF; DNA: TGTGCCAGTAGTCCACACAGCCTTCAGGACTATGGCTACACCTTC